The next 26 T cell receptor beta chains were all read from a single sample in a study of blood T cell repertoires in COVID-19. Profiled with immunoSEQ multiplex PCR; TCRdb holds only in-frame clones, not every one. The table has around 240,000 clones, roughly 83% seen once. Sequenced sample: PBMCs or T cells enriched from blood (not recorded which). These TCRs come from a woman aged 45-65 years who had recovered from COVID-19.

The chain is built from TRBV29-1 and TRBJ2-7, with D perhaps matching TRBD2 (6 bases). Germline V gene sequence: CDR1 SQVTM, CDR2 ANQGSEA. V lost 7 bases and J lost 6, with 22 bases in between. The CDR3 runs 14 residues. The CDR3 protein is CSAQPGPRDSEQYF. Written as DNA, the CDR3 is TGCAGCGCCCAACCGGGTCCAAGGGACTCCGAGCAGTACTTC.

The chain carries TRBV5-5 and TRBJ1-5; TRBD1 agrees at 7 bases. The CDR3 sequence is 17 residues long. Germline V CDR1 and CDR2: SGHKS, YYEKEE (reference sequence). Trimming took 2 bases from V and 7 from J; bases not matched to a gene: 15. The CDR3 bases are TGTGCCAGCAGCTTCGTTCCCGGGACAGCGAGCAGGCAGCCCCAGCATTTT. It is translated as CASSFVPGTASRQPQHF.

V and J are TRBV7-8 and TRBJ1-2; D is possibly TRBD1 (5 bases). Trimming took 5 bases from V and 4 from J, leaving 8 bases between them. The CDR3 covers 12 residues. Germline lookup yields CDR1 SGHVS and CDR2 FQNEAQ. Here the CDR3 reads CASSAGGYGYTF. CDR3 coding DNA: TGTGCCAGCAGCGCCGGGGGCTATGGCTACACCTTC.

The gene calls are TRBV27 and TRBJ1-5; D remains unclear. V dropped 1 base and J dropped 3 bases, with 4 bases sitting between them. Germline CDR1 and CDR2: MNHEY and SMNVEV (reference sequence). CDR3 length: 13 residues. This CDR3 reads CASSLYLNQPQHF. CDR3 coding DNA: TGTGCCAGCAGTTTATATCTCAATCAGCCCCAGCATTTT.

This clone is a singleton in its sample. The chain recombines TRBV11-3 with TRBJ2-3; 9 bases map to TRBD1. This CDR3 region has 16 residues. Trimming took 1 base from V and 6 from J; bases not matched to a gene: 8. Germline CDR1 reads SGHNT; CDR2 reads YENEEA. The CDR3 sequence: CASSLGGQGPQDTQYF. DNA of the CDR3: TGTGCCAGCAGCTTAGGGGGACAGGGCCCTCAGGATACGCAGTATTTT.

The rearrangement uses TRBV11-3 and TRBJ2-2, with D perhaps matching TRBD1 (6 bases). Germline loops: CDR1 SGHNT, CDR2 YENEEA. The CDR3 runs 16 residues. Trimming removed 4 bases from V and 5 bases from J, with 17 bases in between. CDR3 sequence: CASSSSGTLRTGELFF. CDR3 DNA sequence: TGTGCCAGCAGCTCCTCCGGGACACTGAGGACCGGGGAGCTGTTTTTT.

This clone was seen a single time. This chain joins TRBV28 and TRBJ2-1; D uncertain. The V end was cut by 6 bases, the J end by 8 bases, with 23 bases between. This CDR3 spans 16 amino acids. Germline V lookup: CDR1 MDHEN, CDR2 SYDVKM. The CDR3 region has the DNA TGTGCCAGCAGCCGGAGCCAGCCTCAACCCGAGGATGAGCAGTTCTTC. It encodes CASSRSQPQPEDEQFF.

Concerning this clone: A much larger clone differs by one base, so this may be a read error. The CDR3 coding sequence is TGTGCCAGCAGCTTATCGGTGAACACTGAAGCTTTCTTT. Its protein is CASSLSVNTEAFF. The J gene is TRBJ1-1, the V gene TRBV7-2; D not resolved. The CDR3 covers 13 residues. Germline-derived CDR1 and CDR2 are SGHTA and FQGNSA. V was cut by 2 bases and J by 0 bases, with 4 bases left in between.

V gene TRBV6-6 combines with J gene TRBJ2-7; tentative D call: TRBD1 (6 bases). The CDR3 is 12 residues long. The V end lost 4 bases, the J end lost 4 bases, and 8 bases lay between the germline ends. Germline-derived CDR1 and CDR2 are MNHNY and SVGAGI (reference sequence). The CDR3, as DNA: TGTGCCAGCAGTTCAGGGGTTTACGAGCAGTACTTC. Protein: CASSSGVYEQYF.

This chain uses TRBV28 with TRBJ2-7; possible D gene TRBD2, 6 bases. V lost 6 bases and J lost 0, with 12 bases in between. The CDR3 spans 14 residues. CDR1 and CDR2 from the germline V gene are MDHEN and SYDVKM. The CDR3 DNA sequence: TGTGCCAGCAGACCGGGACTCAGCTCCTACGAGCAGTACTTC. Translation: CASRPGLSSYEQYF.

The chain joins TRBV2 to TRBJ1-1, with D perhaps matching TRBD1 (5 bases). The V end lost 0 bases, the J end lost 1 base, and 9 bases lay between the germline ends. The CDR3 runs to 15 residues. Germline V gene data show CDR1 as SNHLY and CDR2 as FYNNEI. CDR3 in amino acids: CASSEARTRNTEAFF. CDR3 DNA: TGTGCCAGCAGTGAAGCGCGGACAAGGAACACTGAAGCTTTCTTT.

The chain recombines TRBV7-9 with TRBJ2-1, with 9 bases identical to TRBD1. The germline V gene encodes CDR1 SEHNR and CDR2 FQNEAQ (reference sequence). Trimming removed 5 bases from V and 9 bases from J; junction bases left unmatched: 8. This CDR3 is built from 14 residues. CDR3 DNA: TGTGCCAGCAGCCGGACTGACAGGGGGGGTGAGCAGTTCTTC. Translation: CASSRTDRGGEQFF.

The V call is TRBV7-2, the J call TRBJ1-4, with 8 bases lining up with TRBD1. Trimming cost V 4 bases and J 10 bases; bases outside gene matches: 5. This CDR3 is 13 amino acids long. Per the germline V gene, CDR1 is SGHTA and CDR2 is FQGNSA. The CDR3 reads CASSSGQGVKLFF. The DNA for the CDR3 is TGTGCCAGCAGCTCCGGACAGGGTGTAAAACTGTTTTTT.

The genes are TRBV18 and TRBJ2-1, with 7 bases matching TRBD1. V lost 1 base, J lost 4 bases, and 7 bases stayed unmatched. The CDR3 has 16 residues. Germline V gives CDR1 KGHSH, CDR2 LQKENI. This CDR3 is CASSPQPGQIYNEQFF. In nucleotides, the CDR3 is TGTGCCAGCTCACCACAACCGGGACAGATTTACAATGAGCAGTTCTTC.

This chain links TRBV28 with TRBJ2-7; 7 bases are shared with TRBD2. V shed 5 bases, J shed 2 bases, and the junction held 6 bases outside the gene matches. Per the germline V gene, CDR1 is MDHEN and CDR2 is SYDVKM. There are 14 residues in the CDR3. The CDR3 spells CASSQGLVPYEQYF. The DNA for the CDR3 is TGTGCCAGCAGTCAAGGACTAGTCCCCTACGAGCAGTACTTC.

The genes are TRBV19 and TRBJ2-1, with 8 bases lining up with TRBD1. The CDR3 has 14 amino acids. V lost 3 bases to trimming and J lost 6 bases; unmatched junction nucleotides: 4. Germline lookup yields CDR1 LNHDA and CDR2 SQIVND (reference sequence). The CDR3 DNA sequence: TGTGCCAGTAGTATTATAGGGACAGGCAATGAGCAGTTCTTC. Translation: CASSIIGTGNEQFF.

This clone was observed a few times. The gene calls are TRBV30 and TRBJ1-2; D remains unclear. The CDR3 extends over 13 amino acids. Between the trimmed V and J ends, which lost 0 bases and 8 bases, there was a span of 13 bases. Germline CDR1 GTSNPN, CDR2 SVGIG (reference sequence). In DNA, the CDR3 is TGTGCCTGGAGTGTACTGGAAGGGAGGGGCTACACCTTC. Translation: CAWSVLEGRGYTF.

This clone has a single count. V usage is TRBV2 and J usage is TRBJ1-1; the match to TRBD1 covers 7 bases. The CDR3 loop spans 11 amino acids. Germline assignment: CDR1 SNHLY and CDR2 FYNNEI. The ends lost 2 bases at V and 10 bases at J; junction bases unmatched: 1. The DNA for the CDR3 is TGTGCCAGCAGTGAACAGGGGGGAGCTTTCTTT. Translated: CASSEQGGAFF. The complete variable domain, with remaining parts taken from reference TRBV2 and TRBJ1-1, reads EPEVTQTPSHQVTQMGQEVILRCVPISNHLYFYWYRQILGQKVEFLVSFYNNEISEKSEIFDDQFSVERPDGSNFTLKIRSTKLEDSAMYFCASSEQGGAFFGQGTRLTVV.

The chain combines TRBV7-2 with TRBJ2-3; 9 nucleotides align to TRBD2. This CDR3 has 16 residues. Trimming took 3 bases from V and 0 from J; bases not matched to a gene: 4. Germline-derived CDR1 and CDR2 are SGHTA and FQGNSA. CDR3 DNA sequence: TGTGCCAGCAGCTTCAAAAGCGGGGGGAGCACAGATACGCAGTATTTT. Encoded protein: CASSFKSGGSTDTQYF.

CDR3 amino acids: CASSLAGTGSHEQYF. The CDR3 bases are TGTGCCAGCAGTCTAGCCGGGACAGGGTCCCACGAGCAGTACTTC. This rearrangement joins TRBV28 to TRBJ2-7, with 9 bases matching TRBD1. CDR1 MDHEN and CDR2 SYDVKM come from the germline V gene. The CDR3 has 15 residues. Losses at the gene ends were 5 bases for V and 5 bases for J; bases not matched to a gene: 10. The full variable domain, completed using reference TRBV28 and TRBJ2-7, is DVKVTQSSRYLVKRTGEKVFLECVQDMDHENMFWYRQDPGLGLRLIYFSYDVKMKEKGDIPEGYSVSREKKERFSLILESASTNQTSMYLCASSLAGTGSHEQYFGPGTRLTVT.

This clone was observed a few times. The J gene is TRBJ1-6, the V gene TRBV30; possible D gene TRBD1, 5 bases. V lost 4 bases and J lost 6, with 10 bases in between. The germline CDR1 and CDR2 sequences are GTSNPN and SVGIG (reference sequence). The CDR3 is 13 residues long. The CDR3 bases are TGTGCCTGGAAACAGGTGCCTAATTCACCCCTCCACTTT. Protein product: CAWKQVPNSPLHF.

The CDR3 loop is CASSGTAGGPDTQYF. The DNA of the CDR3 is TGCGCCAGCAGCGGAACAGCGGGGGGGCCAGATACGCAGTATTTT. The rearrangement links TRBV5-1 to TRBJ2-3; 10 nucleotides agree with TRBD2. Germline CDR1 is SGHRS and CDR2 is YFSETQ. The CDR3 length is 15 residues. With V trimmed by 4 bases and J by 4 bases, 6 bases remained unmatched.

The genes are TRBV3-1 (or the pseudogene TRBV3-2) and TRBJ1-1, with 8 bases matching TRBD1. The CDR3 runs 14 residues. The V gene's germline CDR1 is LGHDT and CDR2 YNNKEL (reference sequence). J gave up 4 bases and V 4 bases, and 5 bases lay outside the gene matches. CDR3 region: CASSRNTGGTEAFF. In DNA form, the CDR3 reads TGTGCCAGCAGCCGCAACACAGGGGGCACTGAAGCTTTCTTT.

The chain recombines TRBV7-8 with TRBJ1-4; possibly TRBD1 for D (5 bases). Germline CDR1 reads SGHVS; CDR2 reads FQNEAQ. V lost 3 bases and J 8 bases, leaving 10 bases between the germline ends. CDR3 length: 13 amino acids. This chain's CDR3 is CASSFRTKEKLFF. CDR3 nucleotide sequence: TGTGCCAGCAGCTTTAGGACAAAAGAAAAACTGTTTTTT.

This sequence joins TRBV5-1 and TRBJ2-2; the D is unclear. Germline-derived CDR1 and CDR2 are SGHRS and YFSETQ. This CDR3 has 14 residues. Trimming shortened V by 2 bases and J by 1 base, and 6 bases separated the two germline ends. The DNA of the CDR3 is TGCGCCAGCAGCTTCACCGGGAACACCGGGGAGCTGTTTTTT. It yields the protein CASSFTGNTGELFF.

V is TRBV4-3 and J is TRBJ2-7; a possible D gene is TRBD1 (5 bases). Deletions cut 0 bases from V and 7 bases from J, with 16 bases between. The CDR3 has 15 residues. Germline CDR1 LGHNA, CDR2 YSLEER. CDR3 sequence: CASSQEGQGFREQYF. The DNA for the CDR3 is TGCGCCAGCAGCCAAGAAGGCCAGGGCTTCCGGGAGCAGTACTTC.